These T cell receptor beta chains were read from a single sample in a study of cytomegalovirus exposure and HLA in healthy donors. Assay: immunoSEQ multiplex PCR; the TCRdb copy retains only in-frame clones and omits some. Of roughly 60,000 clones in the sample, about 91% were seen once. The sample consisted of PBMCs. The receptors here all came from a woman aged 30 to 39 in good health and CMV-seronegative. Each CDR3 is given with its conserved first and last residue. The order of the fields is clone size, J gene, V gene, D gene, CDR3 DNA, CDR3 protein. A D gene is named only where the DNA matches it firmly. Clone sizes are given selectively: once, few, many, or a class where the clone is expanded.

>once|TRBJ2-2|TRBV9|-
TGTGCCAGCAGCTTCCGGGAGCCCGGGGAGCTGTTTTTT
CASSFREPGELFF
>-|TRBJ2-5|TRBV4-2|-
TGTGCCAGCAGCAAAACCTGGCCGACAACCCAAGAGACCCAGTACTTC
CASSKTWPTTQETQYF
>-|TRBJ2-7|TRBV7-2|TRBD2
TGTGCCAGCAGCTTAGATACTAGCGGGGCCTACGAGCAGTACTTC
CASSLDTSGAYEQYF
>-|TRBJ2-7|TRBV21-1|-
TGTGCCAGCAGCAGGCGGAATCAGTCATACTACGAGCAGTACTTC
CASSRRNQSYYEQYF
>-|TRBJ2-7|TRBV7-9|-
TGTGCCAGCAGCGCTATTATCCCTTCCTACGAGCAGTACTTC
CASSAIIPSYEQYF
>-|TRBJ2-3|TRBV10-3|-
TGTGCCATCAGTGAGTCAGGAGTAGATACGCAGTATTTT
CAISESGVDTQYF
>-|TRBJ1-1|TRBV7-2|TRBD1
TGTGCCAGCAGCTCGTTCGGGACAGGGGCTGGCACTGAAGCTTTCTTT
CASSSFGTGAGTEAFF
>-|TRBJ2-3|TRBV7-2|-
TGTGCCAGCAGCTTGGAGCAGCGCACAGATACGCAGTATTTT
CASSLEQRTDTQYF
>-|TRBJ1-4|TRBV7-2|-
TGTGCCAGCAGAGAGGGATCAACTAATGAAAAACTGTTTTTT
CASREGSTNEKLFF
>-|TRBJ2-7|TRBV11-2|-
TGTGCCAGCACCCCGCAAAAGGACAGATCCTACGAGCAGTACTTC
CASTPQKDRSYEQYF
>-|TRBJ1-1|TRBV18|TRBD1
TGTGCCAGCTCACCAAACGGGATCACAGGGGGCGAAATAAACACTGAAGCTTTCTTT
CASSPNGITGGEINTEAFF
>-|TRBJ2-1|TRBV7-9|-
TGTGCCAGCAGCCCTCCCCCTTTCGATGAGCAGTTCTTC
CASSPPPFDEQFF
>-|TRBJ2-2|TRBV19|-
TGTGCCAGTAGTATGTTAAACGGGGAGCTGTTTTTT
CASSMLNGELFF
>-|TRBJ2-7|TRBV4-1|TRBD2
TGCGCCAGCAGCCCCCTGGGAGGGAAGAGCTCCTACGAGCAGTACTTC
CASSPLGGKSSYEQYF
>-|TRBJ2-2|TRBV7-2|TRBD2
TGTGCCAGCAACTTCGGCCCCCGCGGGAGAGGACACCCCGGGGAGCTGTTTTTT
CASNFGPRGRGHPGELFF
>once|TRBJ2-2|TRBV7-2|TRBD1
TGTGCCAGCAGCGTAGGGACAGCGACCGGGGAGCTGTTTTTT
CASSVGTATGELFF
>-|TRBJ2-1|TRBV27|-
TGTGCCAGCAGTTTAATGGGAGATGAGCAGTTCTTC
CASSLMGDEQFF
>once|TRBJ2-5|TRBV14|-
TGTGCCAGCAGCCAAGGACGTGAGGGGACCCAGTACTTC
CASSQGREGTQYF
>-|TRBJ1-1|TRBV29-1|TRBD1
TGCAGCGTTACCGAAGCCCGGGACAGGGGGCTCGGGGACACTGAAGCTTTCTTT
CSVTEARDRGLGDTEAFF
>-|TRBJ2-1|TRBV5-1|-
TGCGCCAGCAGCCCGGATAGCGGCAATGAGCAGTTCTTC
CASSPDSGNEQFF
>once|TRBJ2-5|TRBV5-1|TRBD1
TGCGCCAGCAGCGACAGGGGGGATGAGACCCAGTACTTC
CASSDRGDETQYF
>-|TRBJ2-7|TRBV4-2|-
TGTGCCAGCAGCACGACTAGCTACGAGCAGTACTTC
CASSTTSYEQYF